Listed below are T cell receptor beta chains from one sample, sequenced in a study of blood T cell repertoires in COVID-19. Libraries were prepared by immunoSEQ multiplex PCR; TCRdb keeps only in-frame clonotypes and omits some of them. The data contain about 200,000 clones, approximately 80% of them singletons. Sequences were obtained from peripheral blood. The receptors stem from a human donor in a cohort sampled during active COVID-19. The CDR3 runs from the conserved cysteine through the conserved F or W. The order of the fields is V gene, clone size, J gene, CDR3 length, D gene, CDR3 DNA, CDR3 protein. D genes are given only for firm matches. Some rows have no size entry. The others give once, few or many, or a class for an expanded clone.

TRBV18	NA	TRBJ2-1	17	TRBD2	TGTGCCAGCTCACCAACGGCAGCGGGAGGAGCCTACAATGAGCAGTTCTTC	CASSPTAAGGAYNEQFF
TRBV7-9	NA	TRBJ1-2	15	TRBD1	TGTGCCAGCAGCTTAGGTACAGGGGACTTCTATGGCTACACCTTC	CASSLGTGDFYGYTF
TRBV19	NA	TRBJ1-5	13	NA	TGTGCCAGTAGCGAACATAGCAATCAGCCCCAGCATTTT	CASSEHSNQPQHF
TRBV5-4	NA	TRBJ2-5	16	TRBD1	TGTGCCAGCAGCACGCGACAGGGGTCCGTAGGAGAGACCCAGTACTTC	CASSTRQGSVGETQYF
TRBV27	NA	TRBJ2-7	12	NA	TGTGCCAGCAGTCCAGGACTTAACGAGCAGTACTTC	CASSPGLNEQYF
TRBV5-1	NA	TRBJ1-1	16	NA	TGCGCCAGCAGCTTGGCGTCGGAGGTCCGGGTCACTGAAGCTTTCTTT	CASSLASEVRVTEAFF
TRBV4-1	NA	TRBJ1-4	15	NA	TGCGCCAGCAGCCCAGCGATTGCAACTAATGAAAAACTGTTTTTT	CASSPAIATNEKLFF
TRBV21-1	NA	TRBJ2-1	13	NA	TGTGCCAGCAGCATGGCTGGCTCGCCCGACTGGTTCTTC	CASSMAGSPDWFF
TRBV4-2	once	TRBJ1-6	17	TRBD1	TGTGCCAGCAGCCAAGAATTTGGGACAGCCTATAATTCACCCCTCCACTTT	CASSQEFGTAYNSPLHF
TRBV29-1	NA	TRBJ1-6	14	NA	TGCAGCGTTGGGTCCGGGACTGATAATTCACCCCTCCACTTT	CSVGSGTDNSPLHF
TRBV6-5	NA	TRBJ2-3	15	NA	TGTGCCAGCAGTTCAGGAGGACCCATCACAGATACGCAGTATTTT	CASSSGGPITDTQYF
TRBV4-2	few	TRBJ1-5	16	NA	TGTGCCAGCAGCCGGGCCAGGGAAACTGGCAATCAGCCCCAGCATTTT	CASSRARETGNQPQHF
TRBV3-1/TRBV3-2	few	TRBJ1-6	14	NA	TGTGCCAGCAGCCCTGCCCTCGGGAATTCACCCCTCCACTTT	CASSPALGNSPLHF
TRBV5-5	NA	TRBJ1-2	13	TRBD1	TGTGCCAGCAGCTTTGGACAGGGCTATGGCTACACCTTC	CASSFGQGYGYTF
TRBV5-8	NA	TRBJ1-5	14	NA	TGTGCCAGCAGGGAGGGACGGATTCATCAGCCCCAGCATTTT	CASREGRIHQPQHF
TRBV7-2	NA	TRBJ2-1	14	TRBD2	TGTGCCAGCAGCGCTAGACTAGCGGGCGGGGAGCAGTTCTTC	CASSARLAGGEQFF
TRBV5-1	NA	TRBJ2-1	16	TRBD2	TGCGCCAGCAGCTTGGCCCCTAGCGGGGGCTACAATGAGCAGTTCTTC	CASSLAPSGGYNEQFF
TRBV10-3	few	TRBJ1-1	14	NA	TGTGCCATCAGTGAGTCCGGGGGGTACACTGAAGCTTTCTTT	CAISESGGYTEAFF
TRBV19	few	TRBJ1-5	14	TRBD1	TGTGCCAGTAACCTACAGGGGATAAATCAGCCCCAGCATTTT	CASNLQGINQPQHF
TRBV30	NA	TRBJ1-1	13	NA	TGTGCCTGGAGTGTTTCCCGGAACACTGAAGCTTTCTTT	CAWSVSRNTEAFF
TRBV27	many	TRBJ2-7	17	NA	TGTGCCAGCAGTTCCTTCCCTCGCGGGGAGGCGTCCTACGAGCAGTACTTC	CASSSFPRGEASYEQYF
TRBV4-1	NA	TRBJ2-7	14	NA	TGCGCCAGCAGCCAAGACCCCCGGAGCGGCGAGCAGTACTTC	CASSQDPRSGEQYF
TRBV30	once	TRBJ2-1	13	NA	TGTGCCGGGGGGGGCAGCTCCTACAATGAGCAGTTCTTC	CAGGGSSYNEQFF
TRBV6-6	NA	TRBJ1-5	15	NA	TGTGCCAGCAGTTACTCCCTTGATGTGCCGGGATCGGGACATTTT	CASSYSLDVPGSGHF
TRBV28	NA	TRBJ1-6	16	NA	TGTGCCAGCAGTTTGGATAGGTTAGGGGAGGCTTCACCCCTCCACTTT	CASSLDRLGEASPLHF
TRBV7-3	NA	TRBJ2-1	16	TRBD1	TGTGCCAGCAGCGCCTCTTCCGGGACAGGGAAGGATGAGCAGTTCTTC	CASSASSGTGKDEQFF
TRBV19	NA	TRBJ2-1	14	TRBD2	TGTGCCAGTAGTGCGGGACTAGGCAGCAATGAGCAGTTCTTC	CASSAGLGSNEQFF